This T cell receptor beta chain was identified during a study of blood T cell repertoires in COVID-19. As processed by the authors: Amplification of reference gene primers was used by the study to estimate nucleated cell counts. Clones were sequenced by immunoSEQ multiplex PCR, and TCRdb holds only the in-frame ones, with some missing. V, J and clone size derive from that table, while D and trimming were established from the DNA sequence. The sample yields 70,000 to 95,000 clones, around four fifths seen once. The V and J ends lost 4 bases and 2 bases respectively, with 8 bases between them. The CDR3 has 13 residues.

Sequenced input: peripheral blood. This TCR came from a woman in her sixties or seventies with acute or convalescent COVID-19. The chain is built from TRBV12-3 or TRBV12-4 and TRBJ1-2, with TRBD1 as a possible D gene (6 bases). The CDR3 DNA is TGTGCCAGCAGTTACGACAGGAACTATGGCTACACCTTC. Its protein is CASSYDRNYGYTF.